Following are 13 T cell receptor beta chains from one sample sequenced in a study of naive and memory T cell subsets (dated by TCRdb to 2015 to 2018). Reading the label with the study, this specimen's treatment or condition is: skin biopsy from PPD injection site in Mantoux-positive individual. A robust, sensitive protocol for the amplification, sequencing and analysis of TCRs was described in the study, in which 3' ligation of a UMI-containing oligonucleotide to TCR cDNA was used. The method was UMI-ligation and nested PCR. TCRdb names Illumina MiSeq as the instrument used. The ligated cDNA was amplified in four rounds of PCR with nested alpha and beta constant region primers together with the SP2 primer. TCRdb cleaned the public reads at Q25 with fastp, built clones with MiXCR and kept in-frame beta chains. Each entry is one CDR3 protein sequence, shown with its most common DNA and genes. The sample table contains some 21,000 distinct CDR3 sequences; only one count was recorded for 6% of them. The top ten hold approximately 6% of the sample.

Specimen: skin, collected from a tuberculin skin test site. These receptors all come from an adult in good health.

This clonotype was seen a handful of times. The chain combines TRBV19 with TRBJ1-5; D possibly corresponds to TRBD1 (5 bases). The V end lost 6 bases, the J end lost 2 bases, and 20 bases lay between the germline ends. There are 17 residues in the CDR3. Germline V gene lookup returns CDR1 LNHDA and CDR2 SQIVND (reference sequence). CDR3 sequence: CASRRDPGNIGNQPQHF. In DNA, the CDR3 is TGTGCCAGTAGGCGGGACCCGGGGAATATTGGCAATCAGCCCCAGCATTTT.

This clonotype was seen repeatedly, ten times or more. This chain joins TRBV20-1 and TRBJ2-3; unclear D gene. This CDR3 region has 13 residues. From germline, CDR1 is DFQATT and CDR2 SNEGSKA (reference sequence). V lost 7 bases, J lost 2 bases, and 13 bases lay in between. This CDR3 reads CSVVDGLTDTQYF. CDR3 sequence (DNA): TGCAGTGTCGTAGACGGTCTCACAGATACGCAGTATTTT.

There are many counts of this clonotype. CDR3 nucleotide sequence: TGTGCCAGCAGTACGGCCGGGCCCTCCTACAATGAGCAGTTCTTC. This encodes CASSTAGPSYNEQFF. The gene calls are TRBV28 and TRBJ2-1; D remains ambiguous. With 5 bases removed from V and 0 bases from J, the gap between germline ends came to 11 bases. The CDR3 is made up of 15 amino acids. Germline loops: CDR1 MDHEN, CDR2 SYDVKM.

This clonotype was counted many times. The chain carries TRBV20-1 and TRBJ2-7; 8 positions match TRBD2. The CDR3 runs 15 residues. Losses at the gene ends were 2 bases for V and 1 base for J; bases not matched to a gene: 7. Germline loops: CDR1 DFQATT, CDR2 SNEGSKA (reference sequence). CDR3 DNA sequence: TGCAGTGCTAGATCGGCTAGCGGGTTATCCTACGAGCAGTACTTC. Its translation: CSARSASGLSYEQYF.

The chain uses TRBV10-3 and TRBJ1-6, with a weak D call TRBD1 (6 bases). The CDR3 spans 13 residues. Germline CDR1 is ENHRY and CDR2 is SYGVKD. Deletions cut 6 bases from V and 7 bases from J, with 10 bases between. The CDR3 loop reads CAISRDRNSPLHF. CDR3 bases: TGTGCCATCAGCCGCGACAGGAATTCACCCCTCCACTTT.

This clonotype was found many times. The rearrangement links TRBV4-3 to TRBJ2-5, with 8 bases matching TRBD1. Germline V gives CDR1 LGHNA, CDR2 YSLEER. After removal of 1 base from V and 3 bases from J, the junction contained 1 base not matched to a gene. This CDR3 has 14 residues. The CDR3 DNA reads as TGCGCCAGCAGCCAAGCGGACAGGGAAGAGACCCAGTACTTC. Translation: CASSQADREETQYF.

This chain uses TRBV5-6 with TRBJ2-7, with D uncertain. The V gene lost 5 bases and the J gene lost 2 bases, with 14 bases spanning the gap. The germline gives CDR1 SGHDT, CDR2 YYEEEE. This CDR3 region has 14 residues. CDR3 bases: TGTGCCAGCAGTCGACCGCTGGGTACCTACGAGCAGTACTTC. Its translation: CASSRPLGTYEQYF.

This clonotype was recorded at least ten times. V and J are TRBV20-1 and TRBJ2-7, with D unclear. The CDR3 totals 16 residues. Germline V gives CDR1 DFQATT, CDR2 SNEGSKA (reference sequence). Trimming stripped 0 bases from V and 1 base from J, with 16 bases between. CDR3 sequence: CSARDAIRAFSYEQYF. CDR3 nucleotides: TGCAGTGCTAGAGATGCTATTAGGGCTTTTTCCTACGAGCAGTACTTC.

There are many counts of this clonotype. The V gene is TRBV5-1, the J gene TRBJ2-1, with D maybe TRBD2 (5 bases). The CDR3 has 13 amino acids. With 4 bases removed from V and 7 bases from J, the gap between germline ends came to 12 bases. Germline values: CDR1 SGHRS, CDR2 YFSETQ. The CDR3: CASSPSSRNEQFF. The CDR3 coding sequence is TGCGCCAGCAGCCCGTCTAGCAGGAATGAGCAGTTCTTC.

Many counts were recorded for this clonotype. V is TRBV30 and J is TRBJ2-7; 9 bases agree with TRBD2. Germline loops: CDR1 GTSNPN, CDR2 SVGIG (reference sequence). CDR3 length equals 14 residues. Trimming took 5 bases from V and 3 from J; bases not matched to a gene: 8. As DNA, the CDR3 is TGTGCCTGGGTGACGGCTAGCGGGAACTACGAGCAGTACTTC. Translating it yields CAWVTASGNYEQYF.

This clonotype was seen at least ten times. The rearrangement uses TRBV27 and TRBJ2-1; 8 bases are a match to TRBD2. CDR1 is MNHEY and CDR2 is SMNVEV in the germline V gene (reference sequence). The CDR3 loop spans 15 amino acids. Trimming at V came to 2 bases and at J to 0 bases, leaving 0 bases not matched to a gene. In DNA form, the CDR3 reads TGTGCCAGCAGTTTAGGGACTAGCTCCTACAATGAGCAGTTCTTC. Its translation: CASSLGTSSYNEQFF.

This clonotype showed up many times. The DNA of the CDR3 is TGTGCCAGCAGTTTTATAGCGGGCCAATACGAGCAGTACTTC. This gives the protein CASSFIAGQYEQYF. The rearrangement uses TRBV27 and TRBJ2-7, with 7 positions matching TRBD2. The V gene's germline CDR1 is MNHEY and CDR2 SMNVEV (reference sequence). The CDR3 totals 14 residues. V shed 3 bases, J shed 4 bases, and the junction held 6 bases outside the gene matches.

Judged by abundance, this clonotype is medium-sized. The chain is built from TRBV7-2 and TRBJ2-1; 8 bases align to TRBD2. This CDR3 has 16 residues. The J segment lost 6 bases and the V segment lost 5 bases, leaving 12 bases of the junction unmatched. CDR1 is SGHTA and CDR2 is FQGNSA in the germline V gene. The CDR3 DNA follows: TGTGCCAGCAGCCGACTCCCAGCGGGGGTAAGCAATGAGCAGTTCTTC. As protein: CASSRLPAGVSNEQFF.